These 3 T cell receptor beta chains came from one sample sequenced in a study of T cells in Graves' hyperthyroidism and ophthalmopathy. Regions amplified from RNA transcripts were the TCR beta CDR3 regions. The HTBI primer set was used in a first-round RT-PCR of the TCR CDR3. TCRdb re-derived calls from the multiplex PCR reads in MiXCR, one entry per CDR3 protein. The repertoire holds about 400,000 distinct CDR3 sequences, more than 14% seen once, with less than 20% in the top ten. Sequenced: blood. The receptor set was obtained from a woman in her twenties or thirties with Graves' ophthalmopathy.

This clonotype has at least ten counts. The J gene is TRBJ1-5, the V gene TRBV12-3 or TRBV12-4; 9 nucleotides match TRBD1. After removal of 6 bases from V and 5 bases from J, the junction contained 14 bases not matched to a gene. The length of the CDR3 is 17 residues. The CDR3 coding sequence is TGTGCCAGCAGGGCTCGGGGAACCGGGACAGGGTATCAGCCCCAGCATTTT. Translating it yields CASRARGTGTGYQPQHF.

This chain joins TRBV5-4 and TRBJ2-2, with D possibly being TRBD2 (6 bases). Germline V gives CDR1 SGHNT, CDR2 YYREEE (reference sequence). Trimming pared 8 bases from V and 1 base from J, leaving 15 bases between. CDR3 size: 15 residues. Here the CDR3 DNA reads TGTGCCAGTCGCCGGGACTTGGTGAACACCGGGGAGCTGTTTTTT. Translated, it gives CASRRDLVNTGELFF.

A few counts support this clonotype. V gene TRBV28 combines with J gene TRBJ1-2; D is unclear. The germline V gene encodes CDR1 MDHEN and CDR2 SYDVKM. V lost 6 bases to trimming and J lost 8 bases, with 19 bases between them. This CDR3 region has 14 residues. CDR3 sequence reads: CASRTLLPTGGYTF. The CDR3 coding sequence is TGTGCCAGCAGGACCTTACTTCCGACGGGGGGCTACACCTTC.